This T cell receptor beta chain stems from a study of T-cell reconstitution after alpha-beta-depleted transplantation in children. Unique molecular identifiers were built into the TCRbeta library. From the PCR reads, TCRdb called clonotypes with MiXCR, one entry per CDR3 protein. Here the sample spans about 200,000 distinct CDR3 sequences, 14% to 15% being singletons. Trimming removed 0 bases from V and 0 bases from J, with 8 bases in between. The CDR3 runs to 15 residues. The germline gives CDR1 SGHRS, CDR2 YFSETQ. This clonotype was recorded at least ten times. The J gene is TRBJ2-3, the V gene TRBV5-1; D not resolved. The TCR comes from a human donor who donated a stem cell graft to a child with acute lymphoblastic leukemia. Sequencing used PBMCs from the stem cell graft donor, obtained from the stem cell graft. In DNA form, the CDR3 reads TGCGCCAGCAGCTTGGACTGGTCTAGCACAGATACGCAGTATTTT. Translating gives CASSLDWSSTDTQYF.